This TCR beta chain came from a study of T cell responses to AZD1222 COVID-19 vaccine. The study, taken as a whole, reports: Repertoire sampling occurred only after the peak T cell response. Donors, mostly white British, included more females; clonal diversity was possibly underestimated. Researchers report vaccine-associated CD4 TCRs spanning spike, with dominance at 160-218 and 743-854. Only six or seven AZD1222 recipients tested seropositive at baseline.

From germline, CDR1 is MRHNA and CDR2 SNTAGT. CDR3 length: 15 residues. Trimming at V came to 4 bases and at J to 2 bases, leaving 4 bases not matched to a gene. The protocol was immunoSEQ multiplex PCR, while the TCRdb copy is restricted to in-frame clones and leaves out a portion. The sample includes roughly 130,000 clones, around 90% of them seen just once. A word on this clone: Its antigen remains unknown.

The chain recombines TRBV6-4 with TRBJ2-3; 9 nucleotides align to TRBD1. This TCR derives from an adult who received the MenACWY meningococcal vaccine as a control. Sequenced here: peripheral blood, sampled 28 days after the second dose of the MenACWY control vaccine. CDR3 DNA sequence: TGTGCCAGCAGTGCCGGGACAGGGTTCACAGATACGCAGTATTTT. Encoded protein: CASSAGTGFTDTQYF.